These T cell receptor beta chains were read from a single sample in a study of CD8+CD57+ T cells in acquired aplastic anemia. TCRdb reanalysed the reads using MiXCR and keeps one entry per CDR3 protein. The sample records approximately 190,000 distinct CDR3 sequences, around three fifths being singletons. Specimen: sorted CD4+, CD8+, or CD8+CD57+ T cells (not recorded which) from PBMCs. The receptors derive from a human donor with severe aplastic anemia or a healthy control (not recorded which). Each CDR3 is given with its conserved first and last residue. Fields, in order: V gene, D gene, CDR3 protein. A D gene is named only where the DNA matches it firmly.

v_gene: TRBV28; d_gene: NA; CDR3aa: CASSYPGGRFNEQYF
v_gene: TRBV7-2; d_gene: NA; CDR3aa: CASSEETGTRRETQYF
v_gene: TRBV29-1; d_gene: TRBD2; CDR3aa: CSVDHPGTREREQFF
v_gene: TRBV20-1; d_gene: TRBD2; CDR3aa: CSAKVTGREETQYF
v_gene: TRBV6-2/TRBV6-3; d_gene: NA; CDR3aa: CASSKLEVAFEQYF
v_gene: TRBV2; d_gene: TRBD1; CDR3aa: CASSGGGQGEQYF
v_gene: TRBV7-9; d_gene: NA; CDR3aa: CASSLLSRLAETQYF
v_gene: TRBV19; d_gene: NA; CDR3aa: CASSIEGQETQYF
v_gene: TRBV6-1; d_gene: NA; CDR3aa: CASSFDPGAYEQYF
v_gene: TRBV14; d_gene: TRBD1; CDR3aa: CASSPRQGARRDTEAFF
v_gene: TRBV24-1; d_gene: TRBD2; CDR3aa: CATSDLSSGRSTDTQYF
v_gene: TRBV7-8; d_gene: NA; CDR3aa: CASSFQSFPEAFF
v_gene: TRBV2; d_gene: NA; CDR3aa: CASSELGGYEQYF
v_gene: TRBV2; d_gene: NA; CDR3aa: CATEFPGAQGELFF
v_gene: TRBV20-1; d_gene: NA; CDR3aa: CSAIRGAYGNTF
v_gene: TRBV18; d_gene: NA; CDR3aa: CASSPNTGNTEAFF
v_gene: TRBV6-1; d_gene: TRBD1; CDR3aa: CASTEEGQPYQPQHF
v_gene: TRBV20-1; d_gene: NA; CDR3aa: CSARDVTDEQYF
v_gene: TRBV6-1; d_gene: TRBD2; CDR3aa: CASSEASGGAYNEQFF
v_gene: TRBV19; d_gene: TRBD1; CDR3aa: CASSIVTLEGAISPLHF
v_gene: TRBV20-1; d_gene: NA; CDR3aa: CSARPFRRSYEQYF
v_gene: TRBV7-8; d_gene: NA; CDR3aa: CASSPLPAFF
v_gene: TRBV20-1; d_gene: NA; CDR3aa: CSALNEGETQYF
v_gene: TRBV29-1; d_gene: TRBD1; CDR3aa: CSVDLGQGHGYTF
v_gene: TRBV7-2; d_gene: NA; CDR3aa: CASSLAGDPKGGYTF
v_gene: TRBV12-3/TRBV12-4; d_gene: NA; CDR3aa: CASSSGFLDTQYF